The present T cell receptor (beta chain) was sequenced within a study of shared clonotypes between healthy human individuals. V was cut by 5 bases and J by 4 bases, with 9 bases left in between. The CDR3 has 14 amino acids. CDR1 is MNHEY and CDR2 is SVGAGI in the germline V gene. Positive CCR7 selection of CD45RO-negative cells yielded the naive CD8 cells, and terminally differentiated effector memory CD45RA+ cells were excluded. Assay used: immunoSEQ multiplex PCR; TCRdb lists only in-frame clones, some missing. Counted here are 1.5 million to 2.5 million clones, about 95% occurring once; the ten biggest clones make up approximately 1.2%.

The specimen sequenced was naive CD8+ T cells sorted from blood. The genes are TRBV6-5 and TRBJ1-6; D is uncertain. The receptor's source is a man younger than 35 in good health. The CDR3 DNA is TGTGCCAGCAGTCTTGATGTGTATAATTCACCCCTCCACTTT. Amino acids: CASSLDVYNSPLHF.